This entry features one TCR beta chain sequence. As processed by the authors: Scientists estimated how many nucleated cells there were by amplifying reference gene primers. Only in-frame clones appear in the TCRdb table, and some are missing; sequencing was by immunoSEQ multiplex PCR. Clonal size and the V and J genes are those of that table, whereas D and trimming came from the DNA. The sample includes around 300,000 clones, over 75% of them seen just once. The data originate from a study of blood T cell repertoires in COVID-19. Study background: The United States, Italy and Spain supplied acute and convalescent COVID-19 samples. T cells, B-cell-depleted T cells, or PBMCs supplied cDNA or gDNA.

Germline V CDR1 and CDR2: SNHLY, FYNNEI. V was cut by 6 bases and J by 1 base, with 13 bases left in between. The CDR3 extends over 15 amino acids. This receptor was obtained from a woman in her seventies with acute or convalescent COVID-19. Specimen: peripheral blood. The chain uses TRBV2 and TRBJ1-5, with TRBD1 as a possible D gene (5 bases). For the CDR3, the DNA is TGTGCCAGCAGCGGGGGGGGTTCGAGCAATCAGCCCCAGCATTTT. Protein sequence: CASSGGGSSNQPQHF. Variable domain in full (rest from reference TRBV2 and TRBJ1-5): EPEVTQTPSHQVTQMGQEVILRCVPISNHLYFYWYRQILGQKVEFLVSFYNNEISEKSEIFDDQFSVERPDGSNFTLKIRSTKLEDSAMYFCASSGGGSSNQPQHFGDGTRLSIL.